The clone carrying this T cell receptor (beta chain) is a singleton in its sample. An end of the junction does not agree with germline; a read error may underlie this. No cell sorting was done before RNA was extracted from the tissue. The normal lung tissue was taken more than 3 cm from the tumor edge. This entry is derived from a study of tumor and adjacent non-tumor tissue in lung cancer. Germline values: CDR1 MNHEY, CDR2 SVGAGI. The length of the CDR3 is 13 residues. Three rounds of nested PCR, following a modified ARM-PCR protocol, produced the TCRbeta library. From the multiplex PCR reads, TCRdb called clonotypes with MiXCR, one entry per CDR3 protein. Of 80,000 to 130,000 distinct CDR3 sequences listed, less than 75% are singletons.

The sequencing sample was made of distant non-tumor lung tissue. The chain employs TRBV6-5 and TRBJ1-1; no firm D call. This clonotype was obtained from a young man with non-small cell lung cancer. CDR3 in DNA: TGTGTCAGCAGTCTCGCGCGGAACACTGAAGCTTTCTTT. Translation: CVSSLARNTEAFF.